These 24 T cell receptor beta chains were all obtained from the same sample, sequenced in a study of CD8+ T cells in alopecia areata. Extraction of RNA preceded its reverse transcription into cDNA, which served as the sequencing template. Produced via immunoSEQ multiplex PCR; TCRdb's table is partial and in-frame only. The sample holds about 180,000 clones, 50% to 75% seen once. The sequencing here drew on CD4+ T cells sorted from blood, taken at week 0. The receptors come from a human donor with alopecia areata.

This chain joins TRBV29-1 and TRBJ2-5, with D unresolved. The V and J ends lost 4 bases and 4 bases respectively, with 7 bases between them. The length of the CDR3 is 11 residues. Looked up from germline, CDR1 is SQVTM and CDR2 is ANQGSEA. The CDR3 nucleotides read TGCAGCGTTGGCTTTAGAGAGACCCAGTACTTC. Its translation: CSVGFRETQYF. The variable domain in full, with the rest retrieved from reference TRBV29-1 and TRBJ2-5, is SAVISQKPSRDICQRGTSLTIQCQVDSQVTMMFWYRQQPGQSLTLIATANQGSEATYESGFVIDKFPISRPNLTFSTLTVSNMSPEDSSIYLCSVGFRETQYFGPGTRLLVL.

The V call is TRBV10-3, the J call TRBJ2-7; 7 nucleotides match TRBD1. V shed 5 bases and J 6 bases; nucleotides not matched to a gene: 10. Germline V gives CDR1 ENHRY, CDR2 SYGVKD. The CDR3 loop spans 14 amino acids. This CDR3 reads CAISLGQDGGEQYF. DNA for the CDR3: TGTGCCATCAGTTTAGGACAGGACGGCGGCGAGCAGTACTTC.

This chain joins TRBV7-3 and TRBJ2-2; tentatively, D is TRBD1 or TRBD2 (5 bases each). Germline lookup yields CDR1 SGHTA and CDR2 FQGTGA. Between the trimmed V and J ends, which lost 1 base and 3 bases, there was a span of 12 bases. This CDR3 spans 16 amino acids. The CDR3 loop reads CASSLRGGGDTGELFF. The CDR3 nucleotides are TGTGCCAGCAGCTTAAGGGGCGGAGGTGACACCGGGGAGCTGTTTTTT.

This clone has a handful of counts. The chain carries TRBV9 and TRBJ2-5; D is unresolved. Trimming removed 0 bases from V and 5 bases from J, with 11 bases in between. CDR3 size: 14 residues. Germline CDR1 and CDR2: SGDLS and YYNGEE. The DNA for the CDR3 is TGTGCCAGCAGCGTAGGGGTCCGAGTGGAGACCCAGTACTTC. Encoded protein: CASSVGVRVETQYF.

This clone showed up just a few times. The gene calls are TRBV7-4 and TRBJ1-1, with 8 bases aligning to TRBD1. The trim removed 4 bases at V and 14 bases at J, leaving 6 bases unmatched. Germline loops: CDR1 SGHVT, CDR2 SQSDAQ. CDR3 length equals 11 residues. CDR3 protein: CASSYWDRYFF. As DNA, the CDR3 is TGTGCCAGCAGCTACTGGGACAGGTACTTCTTT.

This clone was seen only a few times. The gene calls are TRBV29-1 and TRBJ2-5; D is uncertain. The germline V gene has CDR1 SQVTM and CDR2 ANQGSEA. Trimming left V 5 bases short and J 1 base short, with 17 bases between. This CDR3 has 15 amino acids. The CDR3 protein is CSVIEQPLTQETQYF. In nucleotides, the CDR3 is TGCAGCGTTATCGAACAGCCACTAACCCAAGAGACCCAGTACTTC.

In its sample, this clone was seen a few times. The chain couples TRBV28 to TRBJ2-4; 7 nucleotides line up with TRBD2. This CDR3 has 12 residues. V was pared by 6 bases and J by 8 bases, with 4 bases of the junction left unmatched. The germline CDR1 and CDR2 sequences are MDHEN and SYDVKM. The CDR3 DNA sequence: TGTGCCAGCAGCACCACTAGCGACATTCAGTACTTC. Encoded protein: CASSTTSDIQYF. The full variable domain, with the rest looked up from reference TRBV28 and TRBJ2-4, is DVKVTQSSRYLVKRTGEKVFLECVQDMDHENMFWYRQDPGLGLRLIYFSYDVKMKEKGDIPEGYSVSREKKERFSLILESASTNQTSMYLCASSTTSDIQYFGAGTRLSVL.

The V call is TRBV6-1, the J call TRBJ1-1; no clear D gene. CDR3 size: 13 residues. The germline V gene has CDR1 MNHNS and CDR2 SASEGT. Trimming shortened V by 11 bases and J by 1 base, and 14 bases separated the two germline ends. The CDR3 DNA reads as TGTGCCGCCATATCGATGGGGAACACTGAAGCTTTCTTT. Protein: CAAISMGNTEAFF.

This clone has only one observation. The chain links TRBV5-1 to TRBJ1-4; TRBD1 matches 9 bases. CDR3 length: 15 amino acids. V dropped 3 bases and J dropped 11; count of bases not matched to a gene: 11. The germline V gene encodes CDR1 SGHRS and CDR2 YFSETQ. The CDR3 DNA reads as TGCGCCAGCAGCTCCACTACCGGGACAGGGCGTAAACTGTTTTTT. Residues: CASSSTTGTGRKLFF.

The V and J genes are TRBV9 and TRBJ2-1, with a possible D match to TRBD1 (6 bases). In germline, CDR1 is SGDLS, CDR2 YYNGEE. The CDR3 spans 13 residues. V dropped 0 bases and J dropped 6 bases, with 7 bases sitting between them. The CDR3 reads CASSVEQGNEQFF. The CDR3 coding sequence is TGTGCCAGCAGCGTAGAACAGGGCAATGAGCAGTTCTTC.

The table lists this clone with a few counts. The rearrangement joins TRBV29-1 to TRBJ2-5; D is perhaps TRBD2 (6 bases). V was cut by 7 bases and J by 7 bases, with 16 bases left in between. The CDR3 contains 12 residues. Germline CDR1 and CDR2: SQVTM and ANQGSEA. The CDR3 DNA sequence: TGCAGCGGGGGGGTGTCTGCGGGGACCCAGTACTTC. Translating it yields CSGGVSAGTQYF.

The V and J genes are TRBV7-9 and TRBJ2-5; 7 bases match TRBD2. The CDR3 is 16 residues long. V shed 5 bases and J 2 bases; nucleotides not matched to a gene: 11. Germline loops: CDR1 SEHNR, CDR2 FQNEAQ (reference sequence). CDR3 coding DNA: TGTGCCAGCAGCCCCGGTAGTGGGGGGGGTCAAGAGACCCAGTACTTC. This translates into CASSPGSGGGQETQYF.

Concerning this clone: Distinct nucleotide sequences in the sample also encode this CDR3. The CDR3 is CSTGGDTEAFF. The CDR3 DNA reads as TGCAGCACCGGGGGTGATACTGAAGCTTTCTTT. The V call is TRBV29-1, the J call TRBJ1-1; tentative D call: TRBD1 (5 bases). Trimming cost V 8 bases and J 5 bases, with 12 bases left between them. The CDR3 sequence is 11 residues long. CDR1 is SQVTM and CDR2 is ANQGSEA in the germline V gene.

DNA of the CDR3: TGTGCTAGTGGTTTGGGGGCCCGACAGGGCGCCTACGAGCAGTACTTC. Translating it yields CASGLGARQGAYEQYF. The chain combines TRBV12-5 with TRBJ2-7; 7 nucleotides align to TRBD1. The germline gives CDR1 LGHNT, CDR2 FRNRAP. V dropped 1 base and J dropped 2; count of bases not matched to a gene: 8. The CDR3 is made up of 16 amino acids.

A single count supports this clone. The same CDR3 also results from other DNA sequences found in this sample. The genes are TRBV30 and TRBJ1-5; D uncertain. V was trimmed by 0 bases and J by 0 bases, leaving 3 bases between them. There are 13 residues in the CDR3. Looked up from germline, CDR1 is GTSNPN and CDR2 is SVGIG (reference sequence). The CDR3 DNA sequence: TGTGCCTGGAGTGTTGATAGCAATCAGCCCCAGCATTTT. Amino acids: CAWSVDSNQPQHF. Full variable domain (rest looked up from reference TRBV30 and TRBJ1-5): SQTIHQWPATLVQPVGSPLSLECTVEGTSNPNLYWYRQAAGRGLQLLFYSVGIGQISSEVPQNLSASRPQDRQFILSSKKLLLSDSGFYLCAWSVDSNQPQHFGDGTRLSIL.

In this sample, this clone turned up many times. The J gene is TRBJ1-3, the V gene TRBV6-1; no clear D. V lost 5 bases and J lost 2, with 4 bases in between. CDR1 and CDR2 from the germline V gene are MNHNS and SASEGT. The CDR3 loop spans 12 amino acids. CDR3 DNA: TGTGCCAGCAGTTCGGCTGGAAACACCATATATTTT. Translated: CASSSAGNTIYF.

In DNA, the CDR3 is TGTGCCAGCAGCCGTAATCCGGGACAGGAGTACGAGCAGTACTTC. Protein sequence: CASSRNPGQEYEQYF. The chain joins TRBV7-9 to TRBJ2-7; 8 bases align to TRBD1. There are 15 residues in the CDR3. After removal of 5 bases from V and 4 bases from J, the junction contained 10 bases not matched to a gene. The germline CDR1 and CDR2 sequences are SEHNR and FQNEAQ (reference sequence). Using reference TRBV7-9 and TRBJ2-7 for the parts outside the CDR3, the full variable domain is DTGVSQNPRHKITKRGQNVTFRCDPISEHNRLYWYRQTLGQGPEFLTYFQNEAQLEKSRLLSDRFSAERPKGSFSTLEIQRTEQGDSAMYLCASSRNPGQEYEQYFGPGTRLTVT.

This clone was seen more than once but under ten times. The chain's CDR3 is CASEQGSRGDTQYF. CDR3 nucleotides: TGTGCCAGTGAACAGGGATCCCGGGGAGATACGCAGTATTTT. The V call is TRBV19, the J call TRBJ2-3; TRBD1 is a possible D gene (6 bases). CDR3 size: 14 residues. Germline CDR1 and CDR2: LNHDA and SQIVND (reference sequence). V was clipped by 8 bases and J by 5 bases, with 17 bases between them.

On this clone itself: Distinct nucleotide sequences in the sample also encode this CDR3. The V and J genes are TRBV29-1 and TRBJ2-3; D is possibly TRBD1 (6 bases). Trimming stripped 3 bases from V and 3 bases from J, with 10 bases between. Germline V lookup: CDR1 SQVTM, CDR2 ANQGSEA. The CDR3 consists of 13 residues. The CDR3 sequence is CSVEGAGTDTQYF. For the CDR3, the DNA is TGCAGCGTTGAGGGGGCCGGGACAGATACGCAGTATTTT.

J is TRBJ1-3 and V is TRBV5-6; D not resolved. This CDR3 region has 15 residues. The V gene's germline CDR1 is SGHDT and CDR2 YYEEEE. Trimming left V 1 base short and J 0 bases short, with 8 bases between. DNA of the CDR3: TGTGCCAGCAGCTTGCATGCGGGCTCTGGAAACACCATATATTTT. Its translation: CASSLHAGSGNTIYF.

This clone was seen a handful of times. This chain joins TRBV4-1 and TRBJ2-3; no clear D. This CDR3 spans 17 amino acids. Germline-derived CDR1 and CDR2 are MGHRA and YSYEKL. V lost 1 base and J lost 2, with 16 bases in between. The CDR3 coding sequence is TGCGCCAGCAGCCAAGTGGGCCTGCCGAAGGACACAGATACGCAGTATTTT. This encodes CASSQVGLPKDTDTQYF.

The chain recombines TRBV5-6 with TRBJ1-6; 7 bases align to TRBD1. The CDR3 consists of 15 residues. V dropped 1 base and J dropped 9; count of bases not matched to a gene: 7. Germline values: CDR1 SGHDT, CDR2 YYEEEE. The CDR3 protein is CASSLNRGVSSPLHF. The CDR3 coding sequence is TGTGCCAGCAGCTTGAACAGGGGCGTTAGTTCACCCCTCCACTTT.

The chain carries TRBV6-5 and TRBJ1-2, with TRBD1 matching over 7 bases. This CDR3 is 13 amino acids long. J lost 8 bases, V lost 6 bases, and 9 bases had no gene match. CDR1 and CDR2 (germline): MNHEY, SVGAGI. DNA of the CDR3: TGTGCCAGCAGAAGACAGGGTCTGTACGGCTACACCTTC. Translation: CASRRQGLYGYTF.

This clone was counted only a few times. This chain connects TRBV2 to TRBJ1-5; tentatively, D is TRBD1 (5 bases). Germline V gives CDR1 SNHLY, CDR2 FYNNEI. The V and J ends lost 3 bases and 6 bases respectively, with 15 bases between them. The CDR3 has 15 amino acids. The CDR3 nucleotides read TGTGCCAGCAGTGATAGTGTGGGGGAATCTCAGCCCCAGCATTTT. This codes for CASSDSVGESQPQHF.